What follows are 31 T cell receptor beta chains derived from one specimen sequenced in a study of tumor and adjacent non-tumor tissue in lung cancer. No cell sorting was done before RNA was extracted from the tissue. A modified ARM-PCR protocol with three rounds of nested PCR amplified TCRbeta. One entry per CDR3 protein results from TCRdb running MiXCR on the multiplex PCR reads. The repertoire consists of roughly 200,000 distinct CDR3 sequences, with less than 80% occurring once and the leading ten covering about 25%. Sequencing used lung tumor tissue. The receptors were gathered from a man aged 55 to 70 with non-small cell lung cancer.

About this clonotype: Relative to the germline gene, one junction end is altered; a read error may explain this. The chain joins TRBV11-2 to TRBJ1-5, with D hard to call. This CDR3 has 13 amino acids. The V gene's germline CDR1 is SGHAT and CDR2 FQNNGV. In DNA form, the CDR3 reads TGTGCCAGCAGCTTAGATCGAACCCAGCCTCAGCATTTT. Translation gives CASSLDRTQPQHF. Looking up the rest from reference TRBV11-2 and TRBJ1-5 gives the full variable domain: EAGVAQSPRYKIIEKRQSVAFWCNPISGHATLYWYQQILGQGPKLLIQFQNNGVVDDSQLPKDRFSAERLKGVDSTLKIQPAKLEDSAVYLCASSLDRTQPQHFGDGTRLSIL.

About this clonotype itself: Lacking the conserved final phenylalanine or tryptophan, this CDR3 likely reflects a read error. The chain uses TRBV20-1 and TRBJ2-3, with D possibly matching TRBD2 (6 bases). Germline CDR1 and CDR2: DFQATT and SNEGSKA (reference sequence). This CDR3 is 14 amino acids long. The CDR3 bases are TGCAGTGCCCGCCCGGCTAGCGACACAGTTACGCAGTATGTT. It yields the protein CSARPASDTVTQYV.

Note on this clonotype: The junction does not match germline at one end; this may be a read error. The CDR3: CVSNPRLDSGYTF. The CDR3 DNA sequence: TGTGTCAGCAACCCTCGGCTGGATTCTGGCTACACCTTC. The J gene is TRBJ1-2, the V gene TRBV11-3, with D unclear. This CDR3 region has 13 residues. The germline V gene encodes CDR1 SGHNT and CDR2 YENEEA. The whole variable domain, remainder taken from reference TRBV11-3 and TRBJ1-2, is EAGVVQSPRYKIIEKKQPVAFWCNPISGHNTLYWYLQNLGQGPELLIRYENEEAVDDSQLPKDRFSAERLKGVDSTLKIQPAELGDSAVYLCVSNPRLDSGYTFGSGTRLTVV.

Comment on this clonotype: One end of the junction is discordant with germline, which a read error may explain. The chain has TRBV11-1 and TRBJ2-2; tentative D call: TRBD2 (5 bases). The CDR3 runs 14 residues. Germline CDR1 reads SGHAT; CDR2 reads FQDESV (reference sequence). The CDR3 spells CASSPGLRTGKLFF. The CDR3 DNA follows: TGTGCCAGCAGCCCCGGTTTGAGGACCGGGAAGCTGTTTTTT.

The chain joins TRBV12-3 or TRBV12-4 to TRBJ2-1; 7 bases are a match to TRBD1. This CDR3 contains 14 residues. The CDR3 sequence: CGRSSGTEHNEQFF. DNA of the CDR3: TGTGGCAGGAGTTCCGGGACAGAGCACAATGAGCAGTTCTTC.

Of note for this clonotype: Just one base apart from a much larger clone, this may be a read error. The V and J genes are TRBV20-1 and TRBJ2-5; 7 nucleotides align to TRBD2. Per germline, CDR1 DFQATT and CDR2 SNEGSKA (reference sequence). The CDR3 is 12 residues long. The CDR3 nucleotides read TGCAGTTTGACTAGCCCCCAAGGGACCCAGTACTTC. It translates to CSLTSPQGTQYF.

Comments on this clonotype: A much more abundant neighbour one base away suggests this may be a read error. This sequence joins TRBV11-2 and TRBJ2-1, with 8 bases matching TRBD1. Germline values: CDR1 SGHAT, CDR2 FQNNGV. The V segment lost 0 bases and the J segment 15 bases; nucleotides outside the gene matches: 7. The CDR3 runs 13 residues. CDR3 region: CASSLDHRDRWFF. For the CDR3, the DNA is TGTGCCAGCAGCTTAGACCACCGGGACAGGTGGTTCTTC.

This clonotype has more than one count but fewer than ten. V gene TRBV4-1 combines with J gene TRBJ2-3, with a weak D call TRBD2 (6 bases). This CDR3 comprises 17 residues. V lost 2 bases, J lost 1 base, and 16 bases lay in between. Germline CDR1 is MGHRA and CDR2 is YSYEKL. Here the CDR3 reads CASSQSGSARGTDTQYF. In DNA, the CDR3 is TGCGCCAGCAGCCAAAGCGGGTCGGCCCGAGGCACAGATACGCAGTATTTT.

This clonotype was found once. One junction end does not reproduce the germline sequence, and a read error may be involved. The genes are TRBV4-2 and TRBJ1-1; no reliable D call. The germline V gene encodes CDR1 LGHNA and CDR2 YNFKEQ. This CDR3 has 14 residues. CDR3 amino acids: CASRQDLEYTEAFF. The CDR3 nucleotides read TGTGCCAGCCGCCAAGACCTGGAGTACACTGAAGCTTTCTTT.

The chain uses TRBV30 and TRBJ2-1; 7 nucleotides agree with TRBD2. CDR3 length equals 13 residues. Germline V gene lookup returns CDR1 GTSNPN and CDR2 SVGIG (reference sequence). Trimming cost V 3 bases and J 10 bases; bases outside gene matches: 9. In DNA, the CDR3 is TGTGCCTGGAGACGGAGCGGGAACCACGAGCAGTTCTTC. It yields the protein CAWRRSGNHEQFF.

This clonotype has only a few counts. V usage is TRBV28 and J usage is TRBJ1-1; D ambiguous. The germline V gene encodes CDR1 MDHEN and CDR2 SYDVKM. Trimming left V 8 bases short and J 1 base short, with 5 bases between. The CDR3 is made up of 11 amino acids. The CDR3: CASAENTEAFF. For the CDR3, the DNA is TGTGCCAGCGCAGAGAACACTGAAGCTTTCTTT.

This chain uses TRBV6-5 with TRBJ2-7; TRBD1 is a possible D gene (6 bases). The CDR3 covers 15 residues. V was clipped by 10 bases and J by 3 bases, with 22 bases between them. Germline V gene data show CDR1 as MNHEY and CDR2 as SVGAGI. CDR3 amino acids: CANNCLAGVVYEQYF. Here the CDR3 DNA reads TGTGCCAACAATTGTCTGGCAGGGGTAGTCTACGAGCAGTACTTC.

Regarding this clonotype: A read error is possible here, since a much larger clone lies one base away. The gene calls are TRBV20-1 and TRBJ2-2; D is ambiguous. This CDR3 comprises 12 residues. Looked up from germline, CDR1 is DFQATT and CDR2 is SNEGSKA (reference sequence). This CDR3 is CTAPATAGELFF. DNA for the CDR3: TGCACTGCTCCCGCAACAGCCGGGGAGCTGTTTTTT.

In its sample, this clonotype was seen a few times. The V call is TRBV5-5, the J call TRBJ1-1, with TRBD1 matching 11 bases. This CDR3 spans 16 amino acids. Germline CDR1 and CDR2: SGHKS and YYEKEE (reference sequence). The V segment lost 7 bases and the J segment 4 bases; nucleotides outside the gene matches: 12. CDR3 sequence (DNA): TGTGCCAGCCTGGGACAGGGGGGTTTATTAGGCACTGAAGCTTTCTTT. Translation gives CASLGQGGLLGTEAFF.

This clonotype has just one count. No conserved phenylalanine or tryptophan ends this CDR3, so it is likely a read error. The chain combines TRBV20-1 with TRBJ1-2; 7 nucleotides match TRBD1. This CDR3 has 15 amino acids. The junction had 14 bases not matched to a gene; V was cut back by 4 bases and J by 6 bases. Germline values: CDR1 DFQATT, CDR2 SNEGSKA (reference sequence). CDR3 bases: TGCAGTGCTAAATCTACAGGGGTTCATGGCAATGGCTACACCTTG. This sequence encodes CSAKSTGVHGNGYTL.

As for this clonotype: A much larger clone sits a single nucleotide away, making a read error possible. This chain connects TRBV5-6 to TRBJ1-6; 9 bases fit TRBD1. V lost 5 bases to trimming and J lost 9 bases; unmatched junction nucleotides: 9. The CDR3 runs 15 residues. Germline values: CDR1 SGHDT, CDR2 YYEEEE. The CDR3 DNA reads TGTGCCAGCAGACGACCGGACAGGGGTTTTTCACCCCTCCACTTT. Protein sequence: CASRRPDRGFSPLHF.

Worth noting for this clonotype: This sequence may be a read error, since a much larger clone differs from it by one base. The chain recombines TRBV20-1 with TRBJ1-1; 11 nucleotides align to TRBD1. The germline gives CDR1 DFQATT, CDR2 SNEGSKA (reference sequence). The CDR3 runs to 15 residues. DNA of the CDR3: TGCAGTGCTAGAGGGACAGGGGGCGCGGACACTGAAGCTTCCTTT. It is translated as CSARGTGGADTEASF.

This chain uses TRBV6-2 or TRBV6-3 with TRBJ2-1; 8 nucleotides agree with TRBD2. The V segment lost 0 bases and the J segment 6 bases; nucleotides outside the gene matches: 4. The CDR3 has 15 amino acids. The germline V gene encodes CDR1 MNHEY and CDR2 SVGEGT. This CDR3 reads CASSYSGTSINEQFF. CDR3 nucleotide sequence: TGTGCCAGCAGTTACTCTGGGACTAGTATCAATGAGCAGTTCTTC.

A remark on this clonotype: Without the conserved terminal phenylalanine or tryptophan, this CDR3 likely stems from a read error. Because the CDR3's place on the DNA is in doubt, the DNA is left out and the CDR3 is given as listed by TCRdb. CDR3 protein: CSVEVGSAEAFA. This chain links TRBV29-1 with TRBJ1-1. The germline V gene has CDR1 SQVTM and CDR2 ANQGSEA. A total of 12 residues make up the CDR3, ends included.

Remarks on this clonotype: The junction departs from the called germline gene at one end, perhaps through a read error. The chain joins TRBV20-1 to TRBJ1-1; D ambiguous. CDR3 length: 13 amino acids. The germline V gene has CDR1 DFQATT and CDR2 SNEGSKA (reference sequence). The CDR3 sequence: CSARRTGNTEALF. Here the CDR3 DNA reads TGCAGTGCTAGACGAACGGGGAACACTGAAGCTTTATTT.

Worth noting for this clonotype: A much larger clonotype is one base distant, so this may be a read error. The chain joins TRBV6-5 to TRBJ1-2; TRBD1 might be the D (5 bases). The CDR3 extends over 12 amino acids. Per the germline V gene, CDR1 is MNHEY and CDR2 is SVGAGI. V dropped 1 base and J dropped 14 bases, with 14 bases sitting between them. The CDR3 DNA follows: TGTGCCAGCAGTTACTGCGGGACCGGGGGAACCTTC. It is translated as CASSYCGTGGTF.

There are a few counts of this clonotype. The chain employs TRBV12-3 or TRBV12-4 and TRBJ2-5; TRBD2 matches 13 bases. J was trimmed by 1 base and V by 5 bases; bases with no gene match: 4. This CDR3 spans 16 amino acids. This CDR3 reads CASSLGLAGVQETQYF. CDR3 in DNA: TGTGCCAGCAGTCTAGGACTAGCGGGGGTCCAAGAGACCCAGTACTTC.

In this sample, this clonotype turned up once. One end of the junction varies from germline; a read error may be responsible. The CDR3 loop is CASRVGRFNKKLFF. The CDR3 DNA sequence: TGTGCCAGCAGGGTGGGACGGTTTAATAAAAAACTGTTTTTT. The gene calls are TRBV11-2 and TRBJ1-4; TRBD1 is a possible D gene (5 bases). Germline CDR1 reads SGHAT; CDR2 reads FQNNGV. The CDR3 is 14 residues long.

Concerning this clonotype itself: No conserved phenylalanine or tryptophan ends this CDR3, so it is likely a read error. No DNA is shown, since the ends of the CDR3 on it are uncertain; the CDR3 is the one TCRdb lists. CDR3 residues: CASGLDSGNTDTLYL. The V call is TRBV12-5, the J call TRBJ2-3; whether TRBD1, the table's D call, matches the DNA was not checked. The V gene's germline CDR1 is LGHNT and CDR2 FRNRAP. The length of the CDR3 is 15 amino acids, counting both ends.

This clonotype was seen repeatedly, ten times or more. The rearrangement links TRBV20-1 to TRBJ2-1, with D perhaps TRBD1 (6 bases). Germline CDR1 reads DFQATT; CDR2 reads SNEGSKA (reference sequence). Trimming took off 4 bases at V and 1 base at J, with 14 bases between the two ends. This CDR3 comprises 15 residues. The CDR3 sequence: CSAIRVDSSYNEQFF. For the CDR3, the DNA is TGCAGTGCTATTCGGGTGGACAGTTCCTACAATGAGCAGTTCTTC.

As to this clonotype: Here the CDR3 omits its conserved ending phenylalanine or tryptophan, so a read error is the likely source. The CDR3 sequence: CASNLGHVANYGYTY. CDR3 DNA: TGCGCCAGCAACCTCGGACACGTAGCTAACTATGGCTACACCTAC. The J gene is TRBJ1-2, the V gene TRBV4-3, with D maybe TRBD1 (5 bases). CDR1 and CDR2 from the germline V gene are LGHNA and YSLEER. The CDR3 totals 15 residues. V lost 7 bases, J lost 0 bases, and 15 bases lay in between.

With regard to this clonotype: Likely a read error: the CDR3 ends without its conserved phenylalanine or tryptophan. Because the CDR3's place on the DNA is in doubt, the DNA is left out and the CDR3 is given as listed by TCRdb. The gene calls are TRBV11-3 and TRBJ2-6; the table's D call, TRBD2, has no DNA check behind it. The CDR3 length equals 16 residues, ends included. From germline, CDR1 is SGHNT and CDR2 YENEEA. The CDR3 reads CASSSSGLSGVNVLTL.

The rearrangement joins TRBV29-1 to TRBJ1-2; no reliable D call. V lost 8 bases and J lost 0, with 13 bases in between. The CDR3 is made up of 13 amino acids. Germline V CDR1 and CDR2: SQVTM, ANQGSEA. This chain's CDR3 is CSLVEYSNYGYTF. CDR3 in DNA: TGCAGCCTTGTAGAGTATTCTAACTATGGCTACACCTTC.

This chain's CDR3 is CASSRDRGIYGYTF. The DNA for the CDR3 is TGTGCCAGCAGCCGGGACAGGGGAATCTATGGCTACACCTTC. The genes are TRBV7-8 and TRBJ1-2; TRBD1 aligns across 10 bases. With V trimmed by 5 bases and J by 4 bases, 4 bases remained unmatched. This CDR3 region has 14 residues. Germline lookup yields CDR1 SGHVS and CDR2 FQNEAQ.

The chain is built from TRBV10-2 and TRBJ2-7; perhaps TRBD2 as D (5 bases). Trimming removed 0 bases from V and 4 bases from J, with 10 bases in between. The CDR3 length is 14 residues. Per germline, CDR1 WSHSY and CDR2 SAAADI. CDR3: CASSESSERYEQYF. CDR3 bases: TGCGCCAGCAGTGAGTCTAGCGAGAGGTACGAGCAGTACTTC.

Notes on this clonotype: At one of its ends the junction is not consistent with the germline gene, which may arise from a read error. The chain employs TRBV14 and TRBJ1-2, with 8 bases aligning to TRBD1. The CDR3 runs 15 residues. The germline gives CDR1 SGHDN, CDR2 FVKESK. The CDR3 sequence is CASIPTGERNYAYTF. CDR3 nucleotides: TGTGCCAGCATCCCGACAGGGGAAAGAAACTATGCCTACACCTTC. Together with reference TRBV14 and TRBJ1-2, the CDR3 gives the full variable domain: EAGVTQFPSHSVIEKGQTVTLRCDPISGHDNLYWYRRVMGKEIKFLLHFVKESKQDESGMPNNRFLAERTGGTYSTLKVQPAELEDSGVYFCASIPTGERNYAYTFGSGTRLTVV.